The source of this T cell receptor (beta chain) is a study of siplizumab effects on memory and regulatory T cells. Comments on this clone: The antigen is unknown.

The CDR3 loop spans 12 amino acids. V shed 5 bases, J shed 6 bases, and the junction held 2 bases outside the gene matches. Germline V gene lookup returns CDR1 SGDLS and CDR2 YYNGEE. Measured with immunoSEQ multiplex PCR; TCRdb has only the in-frame clones, and not every one. The sample lists 70,000 to 100,000 clones, 95% to 97% occurring once. General observations from the study: Naive T cells looked more diverse than memory cells and looked like major alloresponse contributors.

The sample taken for sequencing was naive CD4+ T cells sorted from blood. V gene TRBV9 combines with J gene TRBJ2-1, with TRBD2 matching 7 bases. The receptor was derived from a human donor in good health. Written as DNA, the CDR3 is TGTGCCAGCAGGGGCGGGGGCAATGAGCAGTTCTTC. Amino acid sequence: CASRGGGNEQFF.